This TCR beta chain was sequenced in a study of blood T cells in healthy people across ages. The use of a sample-barcoded 5' primer and a J-beta primer mix characterized a second PCR of about 7 to 12 cycles. Template switching added a 12-random-nucleotide identifier to every cDNA molecule. Per sample, CDR3-containing paired-end reads numbered at least 2.5 million. TCRdb recomputed calls from the 5' RACE reads with MiXCR, one row per CDR3 protein. The sample has over 500,000 distinct CDR3 sequences; 52% are singletons. Germline V CDR1 and CDR2: SGDLS, YYNGEE. The CDR3 extends over 15 amino acids. Study-level findings and limits: Higher diversity and more naive CD4+ cells were features of long-lived donors, compared to aged donors. Significant beta diversity loss was already apparent by age roughly 44, declining roughly linearly.

A single count supports this clonotype. Its target is not known. This may be a read error: a much more frequent sequence differs by one nucleotide. This TCR derives from a woman older than 75 in good health. Sequenced sample: blood. This rearrangement joins TRBV9 to TRBJ2-1, with 10 bases that match TRBD1. The end of the DNA fits TRBJ2-7 better, so the J call may be wrong. The CDR3 sequence is CASSVGDRGSSEQYF. Here the CDR3 DNA reads TGTGCCAGCAGCGTAGGGGACAGGGGTAGTAGTGAGCAGTACTTC.